These 10 T cell receptor beta chains originate from one sample sequenced in a study of cytomegalovirus exposure and HLA in healthy donors. It was with 60 Vbeta and 13 Jbeta primers that the PCR ran. Sequencing used immunoSEQ multiplex PCR; TCRdb keeps in-frame clones, though not all of them. The sample consists of approximately 100,000 clones, approximately 80% of them appearing once. The sample was PBMCs. Source of these receptors: a female donor in good health and CMV-seropositive.

The chain joins TRBV7-3 to TRBJ1-1; 12 bases map to TRBD1. V gave up 3 bases and J gave up 4 bases; unmatched junction bases: 9. Germline CDR1 and CDR2: SGHTA and FQGTGA. The CDR3 is 17 amino acids. The CDR3 here is CASSLPGQGAIGTEAFF. CDR3 in DNA: TGTGCCAGCAGCTTGCCGGGACAGGGGGCTATAGGCACTGAAGCTTTCTTT.

The chain links TRBV6-1 to TRBJ1-1, with 8 bases lining up with TRBD1. Germline CDR1 is MNHNS and CDR2 is SASEGT. The CDR3 has 15 amino acids. V shed 7 bases and J 1 base; nucleotides not matched to a gene: 8. The CDR3 reads CASTPGTGQNTEAFF. The CDR3 DNA is TGTGCCAGCACCCCCGGGACAGGACAGAACACTGAAGCTTTCTTT.

This sequence joins TRBV6-5 and TRBJ2-1, with a possible D match to TRBD2 (6 bases). The CDR3 sequence is 14 residues long. The germline V and J ends were trimmed by 4 bases and 9 bases, with 16 bases remaining between them. Germline lookup yields CDR1 MNHEY and CDR2 SVGAGI. Here the CDR3 reads CASSSRGDWGEQFF. In DNA form, the CDR3 reads TGTGCCAGCAGTTCAAGAGGGGACTGGGGTGAGCAGTTCTTC.

The gene calls are TRBV11-2 and TRBJ1-4; tentative D call: TRBD1 (6 bases). The CDR3 is 14 residues long. Trimming took 3 bases from V and 4 from J, leaving 9 bases between them. Germline CDR1 SGHAT, CDR2 FQNNGV. This chain's CDR3 is CASSLGQVNEKLFF. Here the CDR3 DNA reads TGTGCCAGCAGCTTGGGACAAGTTAATGAAAAACTGTTTTTT.

This chain links TRBV27 with TRBJ2-1, with 10 positions matching TRBD2. J gave up 8 bases and V 6 bases, and 13 bases lay outside the gene matches. Germline V gene data show CDR1 as MNHEY and CDR2 as SMNVEV (reference sequence). The CDR3 is 16 amino acids. DNA for the CDR3: TGTGCCAGCAGCCTAAGGGCCCTAGCGGGAGATCATGAGCAGTTCTTC. Protein product: CASSLRALAGDHEQFF.

The rearrangement links TRBV10-3 to TRBJ2-2, with TRBD1 identical over 10 bases. The trim removed 6 bases at V and 6 bases at J, leaving 10 bases unmatched. Germline V lookup: CDR1 ENHRY, CDR2 SYGVKD. The CDR3 contains 16 residues. CDR3 coding DNA: TGTGCCATCAGCACCGGGACAGGGGATCGGGCCGGGGAGCTGTTTTTT. Amino acids: CAISTGTGDRAGELFF.

The chain is built from TRBV9 and TRBJ2-7; D gene unclear. V was shortened by 1 base and J by 5 bases, with 10 bases between the two germline ends. Germline CDR1 reads SGDLS; CDR2 reads YYNGEE. The CDR3 length is 13 residues. The CDR3 coding sequence is TGTGCCAGCAGCGTACGGGTTCTGGACGAGCAGTACTTC. Amino acids: CASSVRVLDEQYF. The full variable domain, with the rest looked up from reference TRBV9 and TRBJ2-7, is DSGVTQTPKHLITATGQRVTLRCSPRSGDLSVYWYQQSLDQGLQFLIQYYNGEERAKGNILERFSAQQFPDLHSELNLSSLELGDSALYFCASSVRVLDEQYFGPGTRLTVT.

V gene TRBV5-5 combines with J gene TRBJ1-1; D is ambiguous. Trimming stripped 0 bases from V and 0 bases from J, with 6 bases between. This CDR3 has 14 residues. In germline, CDR1 is SGHKS, CDR2 YYEKEE (reference sequence). The CDR3 nucleotides are TGTGCCAGCAGCTTGGCCTCAGTGAACACTGAAGCTTTCTTT. This encodes CASSLASVNTEAFF.

The V call is TRBV30, the J call TRBJ2-1; unclear D gene. The CDR3 is made up of 14 amino acids. Trimming removed 0 bases from V and 0 bases from J, with 6 bases in between. Germline V lookup: CDR1 GTSNPN, CDR2 SVGIG (reference sequence). The CDR3 nucleotides are TGTGCCTGGAGTGTAAGCGTCTCCTACAATGAGCAGTTCTTC. It translates to CAWSVSVSYNEQFF. Drawing the rest from reference TRBV30 and TRBJ2-1, the complete variable domain is SQTIHQWPATLVQPVGSPLSLECTVEGTSNPNLYWYRQAAGRGLQLLFYSVGIGQISSEVPQNLSASRPQDRQFILSSKKLLLSDSGFYLCAWSVSVSYNEQFFGPGTRLTVL.

This chain connects TRBV7-9 to TRBJ2-2; 13 bases align to TRBD2. V gave up 5 bases and J gave up 6 bases; unmatched junction bases: 12. The CDR3 runs 18 residues. CDR1 is SEHNR and CDR2 is FQNEAQ in the germline V gene (reference sequence). CDR3 bases: TGTGCCAGCAGCGCATCGGGACTAGCGGGATCCAAACCCGGGGAGCTGTTTTTT. Translating it yields CASSASGLAGSKPGELFF.